Sequencing of this T cell receptor (beta chain) was carried out in a study of blood T cell repertoires in COVID-19. Study details: The United States, Italy and Spain were the sources of the acute and convalescent COVID-19 samples.

Clones were sequenced by immunoSEQ multiplex PCR, and TCRdb holds only the in-frame ones, with some missing. The sample contains about 45,000 clones, 86% of which appear only once. The V end was cut by 4 bases, the J end by 3 bases, with 13 bases between. Germline loops: CDR1 SQVTM, CDR2 ANQGSEA. The CDR3 extends over 14 amino acids. The specimen was peripheral blood. This TCR came from a human donor in a cohort sampled during active COVID-19. The chain carries TRBV29-1 and TRBJ2-1; D gene uncertain. The CDR3 coding sequence is TGCAGCGTTGTCGGTGAGCTGATCTACAATGAGCAGTTCTTC. Its translation: CSVVGELIYNEQFF.